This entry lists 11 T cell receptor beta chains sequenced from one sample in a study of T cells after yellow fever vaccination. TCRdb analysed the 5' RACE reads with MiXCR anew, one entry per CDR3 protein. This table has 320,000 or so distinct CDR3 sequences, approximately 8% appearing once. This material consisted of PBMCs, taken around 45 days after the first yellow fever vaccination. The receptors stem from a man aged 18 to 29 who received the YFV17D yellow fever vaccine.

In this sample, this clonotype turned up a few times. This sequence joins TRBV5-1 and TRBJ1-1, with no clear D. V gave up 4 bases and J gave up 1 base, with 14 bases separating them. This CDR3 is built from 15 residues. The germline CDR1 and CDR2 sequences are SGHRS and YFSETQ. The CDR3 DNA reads TGCGCCAGCAGCCTCGGGCAGCGGGGGAACACTGAAGCTTTCTTT. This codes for CASSLGQRGNTEAFF.

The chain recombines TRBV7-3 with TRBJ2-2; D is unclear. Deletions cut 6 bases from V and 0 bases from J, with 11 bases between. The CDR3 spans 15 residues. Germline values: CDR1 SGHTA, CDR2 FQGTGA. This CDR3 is CASRGAGANTGELFF. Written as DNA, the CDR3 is TGTGCCAGCAGGGGTGCAGGAGCGAACACCGGGGAGCTGTTTTTT. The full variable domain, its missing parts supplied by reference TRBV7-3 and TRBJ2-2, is GAGVSQTPSNKVTEKGKYVELRCDPISGHTALYWYRQSLGQGPEFLIYFQGTGAADDSGLPNDRFFAVRPEGSVSTLKIQRTERGDSAVYLCASRGAGANTGELFFGEGSRLTVL.

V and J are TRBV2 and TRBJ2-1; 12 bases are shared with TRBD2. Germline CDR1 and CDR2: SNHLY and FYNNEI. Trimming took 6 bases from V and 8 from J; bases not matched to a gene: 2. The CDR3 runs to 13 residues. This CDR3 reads CASRLAGGYEQFF. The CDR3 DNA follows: TGTGCCAGCAGACTAGCGGGGGGCTATGAGCAGTTCTTC.

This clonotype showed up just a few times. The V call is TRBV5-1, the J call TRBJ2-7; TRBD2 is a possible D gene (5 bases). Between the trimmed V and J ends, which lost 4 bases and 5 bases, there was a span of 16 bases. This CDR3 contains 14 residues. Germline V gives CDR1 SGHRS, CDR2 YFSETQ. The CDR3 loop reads CASSLGPTKDEQYF. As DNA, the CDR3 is TGCGCCAGCAGCCTGGGTCCGACTAAGGACGAGCAGTACTTC.

In nucleotides, the CDR3 is TGCGCCAGTACGGGGTCGCGCGGCTACACCTTC. Protein sequence: CASTGSRGYTF. The V gene is TRBV5-1, the J gene TRBJ1-2, with D hard to call. The V gene's germline CDR1 is SGHRS and CDR2 YFSETQ. V lost 8 bases and J lost 8, with 13 bases in between. The CDR3 spans 11 residues.

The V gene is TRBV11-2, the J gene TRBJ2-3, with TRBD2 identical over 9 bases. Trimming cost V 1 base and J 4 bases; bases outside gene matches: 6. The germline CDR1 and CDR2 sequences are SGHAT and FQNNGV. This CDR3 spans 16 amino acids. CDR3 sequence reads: CASSLGASGDADTQYF. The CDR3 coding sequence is TGTGCCAGCAGCTTAGGGGCTAGCGGGGATGCAGATACGCAGTATTTT. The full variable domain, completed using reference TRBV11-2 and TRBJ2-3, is EAGVAQSPRYKIIEKRQSVAFWCNPISGHATLYWYQQILGQGPKLLIQFQNNGVVDDSQLPKDRFSAERLKGVDSTLKIQPAKLEDSAVYLCASSLGASGDADTQYFGPGTRLTVL.

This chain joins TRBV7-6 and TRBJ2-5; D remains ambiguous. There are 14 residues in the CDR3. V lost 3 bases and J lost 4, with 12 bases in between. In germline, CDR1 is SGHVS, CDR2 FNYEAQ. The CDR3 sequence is CASSFGQLGETQYF. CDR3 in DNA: TGTGCCAGCAGCTTCGGGCAGCTAGGAGAGACCCAGTACTTC.

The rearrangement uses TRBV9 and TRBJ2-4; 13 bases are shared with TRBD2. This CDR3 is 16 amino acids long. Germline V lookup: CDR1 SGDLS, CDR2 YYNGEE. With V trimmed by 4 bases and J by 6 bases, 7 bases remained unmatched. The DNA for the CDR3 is TGTGCCAGCAGCATTGGGACTAGCGGGGTCGGAAACATTCAGTACTTC. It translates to CASSIGTSGVGNIQYF.

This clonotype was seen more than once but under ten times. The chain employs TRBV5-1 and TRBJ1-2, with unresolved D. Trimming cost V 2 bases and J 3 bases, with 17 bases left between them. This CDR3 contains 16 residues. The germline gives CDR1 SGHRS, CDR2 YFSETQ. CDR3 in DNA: TGCGCCAGCAGCTTAGAGACACCTCAAAGTGACTATGGCTACACCTTC. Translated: CASSLETPQSDYGYTF. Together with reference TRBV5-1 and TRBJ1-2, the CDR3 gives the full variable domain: KAGVTQTPRYLIKTRGQQVTLSCSPISGHRSVSWYQQTPGQGLQFLFEYFSETQRNKGNFPGRFSGRQFSNSRSEMNVSTLELGDSALYLCASSLETPQSDYGYTFGSGTRLTVV.

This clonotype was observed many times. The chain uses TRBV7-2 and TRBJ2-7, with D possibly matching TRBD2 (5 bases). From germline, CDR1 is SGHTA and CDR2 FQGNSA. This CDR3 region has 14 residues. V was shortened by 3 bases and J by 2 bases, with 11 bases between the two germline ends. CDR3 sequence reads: CASSFLAGPYEQYF. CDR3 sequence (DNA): TGTGCCAGCAGCTTTCTAGCAGGTCCCTACGAGCAGTACTTC.

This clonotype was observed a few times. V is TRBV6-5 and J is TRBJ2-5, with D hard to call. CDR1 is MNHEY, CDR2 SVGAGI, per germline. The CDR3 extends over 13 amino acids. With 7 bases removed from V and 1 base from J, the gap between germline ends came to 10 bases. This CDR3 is CASKLGFQETQYF. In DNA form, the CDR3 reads TGTGCCAGCAAGTTGGGTTTCCAAGAGACCCAGTACTTC.